One and the same sample provided the 14 T cell receptor beta chains below, sequenced in a study of molecular identifiers for immune sequencing clone quantification. Each CDR3 protein gets one entry after TCRdb re-called the PCR reads with MiXCR. The table records hundreds of thousands of distinct CDR3 sequences, about 20% of them present only once. The material sequenced was naive CD8+ T cells from blood, with Jurkat cell RNA spiked in. Documented subset: FACS-sorted CD8+CD4-CCR7+CD45RA+ naive T cells. These receptors came from a human donor in good health. Some libraries in this study had Jurkat cell RNA spiked in.

This chain connects TRBV6-2 or TRBV6-3 to TRBJ2-3; the match to TRBD1 covers 10 bases. J gave up 4 bases and V 6 bases, and 4 bases lay outside the gene matches. In germline, CDR1 is MNHEY, CDR2 SVGEGT. This CDR3 has 14 residues. CDR3 amino acids: CASSTGQGADTQYF. In DNA form, the CDR3 reads TGTGCCAGCAGCACTGGACAGGGGGCAGATACGCAGTATTTT.

Concerning this clonotype: The junction shows a germline mismatch at one end, possibly a read error. The chain links TRBV3-1 to TRBJ2-1, with 15 bases fitting TRBD2. The CDR3 loop spans 18 amino acids. CDR1 is LGHDT and CDR2 is YNNKEL in the germline V gene (reference sequence). The CDR3 region has the DNA TGTGCCAGCAGCCAAGTAGGGACTAGCGGGGGGCCCCTTTTTGTGCAGCTCTTC. Translated: CASSQVGTSGGPLFVQLF.

This clonotype has a count of ten or more. The genes are TRBV9 and TRBJ1-4; TRBD1 might be the D (5 bases). Germline CDR1 reads SGDLS; CDR2 reads YYNGEE. Trimming left V 3 bases short and J 7 bases short, with 10 bases between. The CDR3 length is 13 residues. CDR3 bases: TGTGCCAGCAGCGACAGGTCAGCTGAAAAACTGTTTTTT. Translation gives CASSDRSAEKLFF.

This clonotype was recorded at least ten times. The chain joins TRBV7-9 to TRBJ1-1; D ambiguous. The V gene's germline CDR1 is SEHNR and CDR2 FQNEAQ (reference sequence). The CDR3 totals 14 residues. V was clipped by 2 bases and J by 0 bases, with 7 bases between them. The DNA of the CDR3 is TGTGCCAGCAGCTTAATTTCGGTGAACACTGAAGCTTTCTTT. Residues: CASSLISVNTEAFF.

The rearrangement joins TRBV6-5 to TRBJ2-1; 14 nucleotides match TRBD2. The CDR3 extends over 17 amino acids. J lost 12 bases, V lost 0 bases, and 10 bases had no gene match. CDR1 and CDR2 (germline): MNHEY, SVGAGI. This chain's CDR3 is CASSYSTSGGAWGGQFF. Here the CDR3 DNA reads TGTGCCAGCAGTTACTCGACTAGCGGGGGGGCGTGGGGTGGGCAGTTCTTC.

V and J are TRBV4-1 and TRBJ2-1, with a weak D call TRBD2 (6 bases). The germline V gene has CDR1 MGHRA and CDR2 YSYEKL. V lost 0 bases to trimming and J lost 6 bases, with 15 bases between them. The CDR3 loop spans 16 amino acids. In DNA form, the CDR3 reads TGCGCCAGCAGCCAAGATGTTGGGGGGTCGGGCAATGAGCAGTTCTTC. This sequence encodes CASSQDVGGSGNEQFF.

This clonotype was counted at least ten times. The chain is built from TRBV7-2 and TRBJ2-5, with 11 bases that match TRBD2. CDR1 is SGHTA and CDR2 is FQGNSA in the germline V gene. This CDR3 region has 15 residues. The J segment lost 2 bases and the V segment lost 5 bases, leaving 4 bases of the junction unmatched. The CDR3 coding sequence is TGTGCCAGCAGCCGGACTAGCGGGCAACAAGAGACCCAGTACTTC. It yields the protein CASSRTSGQQETQYF.

This clonotype showed up many times. The chain employs TRBV12-5 and TRBJ1-1; D ambiguous. The ends were cut back, 3 bases at V and 2 bases at J, with 4 bases in the middle. This CDR3 spans 12 amino acids. Looked up from germline, CDR1 is LGHNT and CDR2 is FRNRAP. The CDR3 is CASGLLNTEAFF. Here the CDR3 DNA reads TGTGCTAGTGGTTTACTAAACACTGAAGCTTTCTTT.

The table lists this clonotype with many counts. The chain joins TRBV6-5 to TRBJ2-5; 7 positions match TRBD1. CDR3 size: 13 residues. V lost 8 bases, J lost 9 bases, and 12 bases stayed unmatched. In germline, CDR1 is MNHEY, CDR2 SVGAGI. In DNA, the CDR3 is TGTGCCAGCTCTCGGACAGGCCGGACGTCCCAGTACTTC. This codes for CASSRTGRTSQYF.

The table lists this clonotype with many counts. V usage is TRBV4-1 and J usage is TRBJ1-3; D unclear. Trimming pared 0 bases from V and 0 bases from J, leaving 6 bases between. The CDR3 contains 15 residues. Germline V gene lookup returns CDR1 MGHRA and CDR2 YSYEKL. The CDR3 protein is CASSQEPVSGNTIYF. The CDR3 DNA is TGCGCCAGCAGCCAAGAGCCCGTCTCTGGAAACACCATATATTTT.

This clonotype was counted ten times or more. The CDR3 nucleotides read TGTGCCTGGAGATGGACAGGGATGATGAACACTGAAGCTTTCTTT. Translating gives CAWRWTGMMNTEAFF. This chain joins TRBV30 and TRBJ1-1, with 8 nucleotides matching TRBD1. Trimming took 3 bases from V and 0 from J; bases not matched to a gene: 6. CDR3 size: 15 residues. From germline, CDR1 is GTSNPN and CDR2 SVGIG (reference sequence).

With respect to this clonotype: A read error may account for a junction end that differs from germline. V is TRBV3-1 and J is TRBJ2-5; 8 bases are shared with TRBD2. This CDR3 region has 14 residues. In germline, CDR1 is LGHDT, CDR2 YNNKEL (reference sequence). The CDR3 DNA reads TGTGCCGGCAGCCACCCGGGACTAGGAGAGACCCAGTACTTC. Translated, it gives CAGSHPGLGETQYF.

The sample holds a few counts of this clonotype. The rearrangement links TRBV19 to TRBJ2-5, with TRBD1 identical over 9 bases. This CDR3 is built from 15 residues. V shed 5 bases and J 4 bases; nucleotides not matched to a gene: 8. Germline CDR1 is LNHDA and CDR2 is SQIVND (reference sequence). The CDR3, as DNA: TGTGCCAGTAGTGGGACAGGGTCGTCTTTAGAGACCCAGTACTTC. As protein: CASSGTGSSLETQYF.

This clonotype came up many times. The chain joins TRBV7-3 to TRBJ2-2, with D possibly being TRBD1 (5 bases). The germline CDR1 and CDR2 sequences are SGHTA and FQGTGA. The CDR3 consists of 14 residues. V was clipped by 6 bases and J by 0 bases, with 8 bases between them. The CDR3: CASRQDSNTGELFF. The CDR3 DNA reads TGTGCCAGCAGACAGGATTCGAACACCGGGGAGCTGTTTTTT. Combining the CDR3 with reference TRBV7-3 and TRBJ2-2 gives the whole variable domain GAGVSQTPSNKVTEKGKYVELRCDPISGHTALYWYRQSLGQGPEFLIYFQGTGAADDSGLPNDRFFAVRPEGSVSTLKIQRTERGDSAVYLCASRQDSNTGELFFGEGSRLTVL.